This T cell receptor beta chain was sequenced during a study of vaccination effects on CD4 cells after COVID-19 (dated by TCRdb to the early 2020s). Broadly, across the study: Participants received two doses of either the BNT162b2 or the mRNA-1273 mRNA SARS-CoV-2 vaccine. Pre-vaccine samples from two convalescent patients were drawn 16 days and one week before the first dose, 142 and 148 days after COVID-19 diagnosis. SARS-CoV-2 spike-specific CD4+ TCR repertoires were compared before and after mRNA vaccination in COVID-19 convalescent patients and in infection-naive vaccine recipients. Altogether, around 11 COVID-19 convalescent patients and 4 SARS-CoV-2-naive healthy vaccine recipients made up the full study. Cultures from other donors in the study were sequenced using the Oncomine TCR Beta short-read assay on an Illumina iSeq 100.

Study-level results and caveats: Limitations of the study were the small number of convalescent patients and the absence of early post-infection timepoints. In convalescent patients, the post-vaccine spike-reactive repertoire was composed mainly of new vaccine-induced clones that were largely distinct from infection-induced clones. At late post-vaccination timepoints, both infection-induced and vaccine-induced clones showed marked clonal contraction, consistent with waning T cell responses.

The library was generated by the immunoSEQ multiplex PCR assay. DNA from the CD4+ T cells that had been cultured and isolated underwent TCR beta CDR3 sequencing. As for the authors' bioinformatics: Non-productive TCR sequences were removed, reads were trimmed to the CDR3 region, and CDR3s of at least 7 amino acids were retained. Antigen-specific clonotypes were identified with the MANAFEST web app by comparing expansion in peptide wells against reference cultures. Positive clones required FDR<0.05 expansion versus reference and all other wells, odds ratio above 5, and frequency above 0.1% in two replicate wells. A clonotype was called cross-reactive if it was significantly expanded both in SARS-CoV-2 spike wells and in at least one common cold coronavirus spike condition. CDR3 similarity was assessed by Levenshtein distance with the stringdist R package, and unrooted trees were built with ape in R 3.6.1. The table was pulled from immuneACCESS by TCRdb, which kept in-frame rearrangements only. Such tables lose some clones; where checked, under half of the loss comes from unresolved V genes, and the rest has no known cause. The D gene and trimming were derived from the DNA, and the V and J assignments and clone size from that table. The sample table lists under 55,000 clones, about three quarters of them with a count of one. Around 30% of the sample is held by the ten biggest clonotypes.

Reading from cysteine to phenylalanine, the CDR3 counts 15 amino acids. Only the CDR3 DNA is retained, 45 bases long and in frame from the first base. V and J lose 4 bases and 0 bases, and a span of 11 bases separates them. Via the germline V gene, CDR1 is LGHNA and CDR2 YSLEER. In the ViraFEST assay, PBMC were stimulated with viral peptide pools, and TCR sequencing was then used to find antigen-specific CD4+ T cell clonotypes based on their expansion. After about 10 days of culture, CD4+ T cells were isolated with the EasySep CD4+ T cell isolation kit. PCR-confirmed SARS-CoV-2 infection had occurred in convalescent patients between March and December 2020, before the Alpha, Beta and Delta variants emerged in the United States. About 2.1 million PBMC per well were cultured with roughly 10 ug/ml peptides in IMDM containing about 5% human AB serum, around 10 IU/ml IL-2 and gentamicin. On days 3 and 7, half of the culture medium was replaced with fresh IL-2-containing medium. Unless otherwise noted, each peptide stimulation condition was cultured in triplicate wells. PBMC were separated from whole blood using Ficoll-Paque Plus gradient centrifugation and were then either cryopreserved at -140C or used fresh. The QIAamp micro DNA kit was used to extract genomic DNA from the cultured CD4+ T cells.

Worth noting for this clone: The antigen this receptor binds is unknown. The input lacks base qualities; no much larger clone sits a single base away.

The rearrangement combines TRBV4-3 with TRBJ2-3, with the D gene not confidently named. The TCR comes from a human donor who had a prior SARS-CoV-2 infection. This specimen consisted of CD4+ T cells from PBMCs cultured with a peptide pool, obtained before COVID-19 vaccination. The CDR3 reads as follows: CASSRVSTSTDTQYF. The nucleotide sequence reads TGCGCCAGCAGCCGGGTCAGCACGAGCACAGATACGCAGTATTTT.